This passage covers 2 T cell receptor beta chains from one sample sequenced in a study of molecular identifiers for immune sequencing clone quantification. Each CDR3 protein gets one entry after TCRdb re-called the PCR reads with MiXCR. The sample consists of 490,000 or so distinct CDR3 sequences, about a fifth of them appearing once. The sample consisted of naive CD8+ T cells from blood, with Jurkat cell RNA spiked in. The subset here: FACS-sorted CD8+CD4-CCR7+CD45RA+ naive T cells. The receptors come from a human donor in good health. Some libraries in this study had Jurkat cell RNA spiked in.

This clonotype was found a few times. Here the CDR3 reads CASSQNRGPGEQYF. CDR3 in DNA: TGCGCCAGCAGCCAGAACAGGGGTCCAGGCGAGCAGTACTTC. The genes are TRBV4-3 and TRBJ2-7; 7 positions match TRBD1. The CDR3 extends over 14 amino acids. Unmatched junction bases numbered 8, after V lost 3 bases and J lost 6 bases. Germline lookup yields CDR1 LGHNA and CDR2 YSLEER.

In DNA, the CDR3 is TGTGCCAGCTCACCGCTTTCTGGGAATGGTGATGAAGCTTTCTTT. It yields the protein CASSPLSGNGDEAFF. V and J are TRBV18 and TRBJ1-1; unclear D gene. This CDR3 comprises 15 residues. The V gene lost 3 bases and the J gene lost 7 bases, with 18 bases spanning the gap. Looked up from germline, CDR1 is KGHSH and CDR2 is LQKENI.